This T cell receptor beta chain derives from a study of blood T cell repertoires in COVID-19. Study-level information: The cDNA or gDNA used as material had been derived from T cells, B-cell-depleted T cells, or PBMCs.

This clone was detected only once. Authors' data handling: Using reference gene primer amplification, nucleated cell counts were estimated. Only in-frame clones appear in the TCRdb table, and some are missing; sequencing was by immunoSEQ multiplex PCR. From that table come the V and J calls and clone size; the DNA was used to work out D and trimming. This sample has approximately 340,000 clones, with over 70% found just once. Germline CDR1 reads GTSNPN; CDR2 reads SVGIG (reference sequence). Trimming cost V 0 bases and J 6 bases, with 10 bases left between them. The CDR3 runs 13 residues. The TCR originated in a man younger than 40 with active or convalescent COVID-19. The specimen was peripheral blood. This chain connects TRBV30 to TRBJ2-3; D perhaps matches TRBD1 (6 bases). The CDR3 reads CAWSVSRGDTQYF. The CDR3 DNA sequence: TGTGCCTGGAGTGTCTCAAGGGGGGATACGCAGTATTTT.